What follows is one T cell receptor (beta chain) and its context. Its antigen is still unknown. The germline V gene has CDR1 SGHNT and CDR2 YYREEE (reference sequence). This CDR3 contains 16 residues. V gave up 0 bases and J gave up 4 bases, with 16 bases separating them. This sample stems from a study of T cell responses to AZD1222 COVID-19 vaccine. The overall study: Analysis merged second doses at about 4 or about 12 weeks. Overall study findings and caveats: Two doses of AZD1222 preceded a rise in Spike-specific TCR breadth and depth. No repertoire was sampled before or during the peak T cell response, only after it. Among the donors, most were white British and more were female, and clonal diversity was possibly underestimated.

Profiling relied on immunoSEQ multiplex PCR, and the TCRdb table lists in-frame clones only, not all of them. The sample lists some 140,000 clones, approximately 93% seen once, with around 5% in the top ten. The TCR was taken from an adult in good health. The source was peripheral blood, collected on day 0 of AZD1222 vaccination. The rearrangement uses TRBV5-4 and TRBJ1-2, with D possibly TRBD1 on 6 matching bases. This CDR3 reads CASSLGLDSGGYGYTF. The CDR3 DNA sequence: TGTGCCAGCAGCTTGGGACTGGACAGCGGGGGCTATGGCTACACCTTC.